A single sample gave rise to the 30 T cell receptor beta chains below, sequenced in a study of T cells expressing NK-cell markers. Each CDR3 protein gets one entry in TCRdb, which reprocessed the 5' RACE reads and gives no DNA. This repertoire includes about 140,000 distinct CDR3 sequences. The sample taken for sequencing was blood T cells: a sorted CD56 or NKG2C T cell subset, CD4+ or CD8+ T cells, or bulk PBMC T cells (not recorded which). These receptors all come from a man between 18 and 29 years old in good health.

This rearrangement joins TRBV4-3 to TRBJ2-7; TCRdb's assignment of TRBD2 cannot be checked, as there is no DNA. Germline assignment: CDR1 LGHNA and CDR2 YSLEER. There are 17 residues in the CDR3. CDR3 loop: CASSRGLAGVISYEQYF.

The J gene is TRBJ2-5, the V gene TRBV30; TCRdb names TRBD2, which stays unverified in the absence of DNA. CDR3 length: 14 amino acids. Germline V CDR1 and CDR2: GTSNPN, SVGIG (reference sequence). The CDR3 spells CAWSSSSGRKTQYF.

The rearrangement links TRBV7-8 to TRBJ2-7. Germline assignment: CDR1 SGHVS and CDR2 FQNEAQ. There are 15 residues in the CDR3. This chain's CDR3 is CASSPRIGTAYEQYF. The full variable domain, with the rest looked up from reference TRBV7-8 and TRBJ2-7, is GAGVSQSPRYKVAKRGQDVALRCDPISGHVSLFWYQQALGQGPEFLTYFQNEAQLDKSGLPSDRFFAERPEGSVSTLKIQRTQQEDSAVYLCASSPRIGTAYEQYFGPGTRLTVT.

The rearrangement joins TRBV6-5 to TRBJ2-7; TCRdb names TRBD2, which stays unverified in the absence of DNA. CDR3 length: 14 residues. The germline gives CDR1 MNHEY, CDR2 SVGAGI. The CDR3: CASSYLIAGHEQYF.

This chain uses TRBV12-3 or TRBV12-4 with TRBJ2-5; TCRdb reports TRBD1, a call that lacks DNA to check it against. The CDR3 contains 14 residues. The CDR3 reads CASSPSDSLETQYF.

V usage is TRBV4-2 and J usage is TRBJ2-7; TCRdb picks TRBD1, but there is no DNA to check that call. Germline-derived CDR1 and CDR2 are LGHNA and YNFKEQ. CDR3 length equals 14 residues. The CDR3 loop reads CASSQADKIYEQYF.

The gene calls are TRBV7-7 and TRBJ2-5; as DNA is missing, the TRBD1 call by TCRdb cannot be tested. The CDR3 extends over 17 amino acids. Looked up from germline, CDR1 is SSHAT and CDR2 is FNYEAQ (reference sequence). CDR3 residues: CASSPIGQGRQRETQYF. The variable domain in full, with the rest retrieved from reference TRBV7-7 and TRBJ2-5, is GAGVSQSPRYKVTKRGQDVTLRCDPISSHATLYWYQQALGQGPEFLTYFNYEAQPDKSGLPSDRFSAERPEGSISTLTIQRTEQRDSAMYRCASSPIGQGRQRETQYFGPGTRLLVL.

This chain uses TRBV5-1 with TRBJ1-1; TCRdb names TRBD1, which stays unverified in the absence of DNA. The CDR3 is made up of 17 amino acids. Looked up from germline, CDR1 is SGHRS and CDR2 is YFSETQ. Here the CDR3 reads CASSSPRTGKQNTEAFF.

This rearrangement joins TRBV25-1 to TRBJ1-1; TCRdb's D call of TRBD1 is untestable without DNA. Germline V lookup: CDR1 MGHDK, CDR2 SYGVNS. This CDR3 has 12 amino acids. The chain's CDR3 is CASKQGSTEAFF.

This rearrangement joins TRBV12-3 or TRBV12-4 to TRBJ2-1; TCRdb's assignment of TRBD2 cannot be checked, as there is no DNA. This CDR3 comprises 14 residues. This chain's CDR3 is CASSPGLGIDEQFF.

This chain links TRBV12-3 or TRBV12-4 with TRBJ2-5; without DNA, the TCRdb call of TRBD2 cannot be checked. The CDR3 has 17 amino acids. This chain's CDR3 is CASSSSQGGRVQETQYF.

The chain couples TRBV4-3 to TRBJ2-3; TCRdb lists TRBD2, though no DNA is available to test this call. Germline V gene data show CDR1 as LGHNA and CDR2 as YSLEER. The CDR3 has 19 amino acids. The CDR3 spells CASSQGATSGSSSTDTQYF.

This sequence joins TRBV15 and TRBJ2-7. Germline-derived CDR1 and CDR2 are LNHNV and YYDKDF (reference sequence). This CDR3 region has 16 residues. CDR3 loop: CATSRKYGEWVYEQYF.

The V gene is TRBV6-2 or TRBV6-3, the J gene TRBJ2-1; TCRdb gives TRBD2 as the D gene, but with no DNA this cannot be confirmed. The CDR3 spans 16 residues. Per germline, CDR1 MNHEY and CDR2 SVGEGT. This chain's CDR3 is CASRSTSATSYNEQFF.

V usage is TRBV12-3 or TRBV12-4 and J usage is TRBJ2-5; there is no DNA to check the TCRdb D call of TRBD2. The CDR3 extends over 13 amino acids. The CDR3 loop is CASKGLAGMAQYF.

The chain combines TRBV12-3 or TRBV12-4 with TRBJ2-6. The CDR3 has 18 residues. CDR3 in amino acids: CASSLAKKTYSGANVLTF.

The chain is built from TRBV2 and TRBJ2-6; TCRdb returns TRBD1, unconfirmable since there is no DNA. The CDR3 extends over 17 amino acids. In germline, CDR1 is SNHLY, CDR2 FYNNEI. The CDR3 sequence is CASSETGGSSGANVLTF. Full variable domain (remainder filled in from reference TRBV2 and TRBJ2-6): EPEVTQTPSHQVTQMGQEVILRCVPISNHLYFYWYRQILGQKVEFLVSFYNNEISEKSEIFDDQFSVERPDGSNFTLKIRSTKLEDSAMYFCASSETGGSSGANVLTFGAGSRLTVL.

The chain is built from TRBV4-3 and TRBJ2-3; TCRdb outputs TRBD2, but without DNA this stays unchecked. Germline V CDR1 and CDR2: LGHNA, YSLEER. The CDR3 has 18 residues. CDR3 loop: CASSQEYLLAGGPDTQYF.

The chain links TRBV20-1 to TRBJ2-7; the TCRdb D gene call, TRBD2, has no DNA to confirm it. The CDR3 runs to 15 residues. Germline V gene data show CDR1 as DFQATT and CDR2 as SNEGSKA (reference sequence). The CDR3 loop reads CSARPGLAGSYEQYF.

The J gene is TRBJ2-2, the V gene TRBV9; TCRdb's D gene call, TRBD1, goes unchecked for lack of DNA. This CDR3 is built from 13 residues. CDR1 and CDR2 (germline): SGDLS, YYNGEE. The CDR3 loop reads CASSVGGTGELFF. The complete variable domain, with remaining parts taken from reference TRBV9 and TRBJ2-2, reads DSGVTQTPKHLITATGQRVTLRCSPRSGDLSVYWYQQSLDQGLQFLIQYYNGEERAKGNILERFSAQQFPDLHSELNLSSLELGDSALYFCASSVGGTGELFFGEGSRLTVL.

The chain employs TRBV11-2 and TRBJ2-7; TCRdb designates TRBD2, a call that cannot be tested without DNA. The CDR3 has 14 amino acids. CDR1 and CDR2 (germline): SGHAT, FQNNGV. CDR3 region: CASSLAGSGNEQYF.

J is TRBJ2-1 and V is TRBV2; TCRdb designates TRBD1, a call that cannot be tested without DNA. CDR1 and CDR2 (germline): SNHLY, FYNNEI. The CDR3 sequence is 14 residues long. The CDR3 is CASSQGTGYNEQFF.

The CDR3 loop reads CASSPDSSYNEQFF. The chain links TRBV4-2 to TRBJ2-1. Germline CDR1 and CDR2: LGHNA and YNFKEQ. CDR3 length: 14 amino acids.

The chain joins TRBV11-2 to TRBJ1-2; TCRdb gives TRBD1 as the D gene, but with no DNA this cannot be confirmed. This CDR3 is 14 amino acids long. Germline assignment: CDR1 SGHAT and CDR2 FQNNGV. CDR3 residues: CASSQAGVYYGYTF. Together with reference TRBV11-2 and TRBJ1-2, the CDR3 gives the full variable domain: EAGVAQSPRYKIIEKRQSVAFWCNPISGHATLYWYQQILGQGPKLLIQFQNNGVVDDSQLPKDRFSAERLKGVDSTLKIQPAKLEDSAVYLCASSQAGVYYGYTFGSGTRLTVV.

CDR3 protein: CASSYFPAGGESGTDTQYF. This chain links TRBV6-5 with TRBJ2-3; the D gene TCRdb calls, TRBD2, cannot be checked with no DNA. CDR3 length: 19 amino acids. Germline V gene lookup returns CDR1 MNHEY and CDR2 SVGAGI.

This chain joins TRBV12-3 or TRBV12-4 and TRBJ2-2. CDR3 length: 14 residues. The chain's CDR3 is CASSLGENTGELFF.

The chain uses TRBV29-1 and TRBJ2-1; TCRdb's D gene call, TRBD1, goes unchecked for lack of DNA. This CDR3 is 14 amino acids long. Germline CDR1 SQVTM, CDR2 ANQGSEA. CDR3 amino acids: CSGSDRVSYNEQFF.

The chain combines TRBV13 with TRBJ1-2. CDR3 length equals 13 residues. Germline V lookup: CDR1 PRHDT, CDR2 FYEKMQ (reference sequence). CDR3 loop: CASSSGSAGGYTF.

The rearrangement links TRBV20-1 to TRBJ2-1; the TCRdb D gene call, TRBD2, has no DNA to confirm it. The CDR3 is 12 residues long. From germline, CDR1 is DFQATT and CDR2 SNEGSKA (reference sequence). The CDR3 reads CSARGLAGVPFF.

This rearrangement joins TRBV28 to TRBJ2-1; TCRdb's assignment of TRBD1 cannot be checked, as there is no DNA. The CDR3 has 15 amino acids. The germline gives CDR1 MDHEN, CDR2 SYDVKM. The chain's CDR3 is CASSSLGGSTPEQFF.